Listed here are 28 T cell receptor beta chains from one sample, sequenced in a study of blood T cell repertoires in COVID-19. Some clones are missing from TCRdb's copy, which holds only in-frame ones; the method was immunoSEQ multiplex PCR. This table holds 120,000 to 150,000 clones, about 87% found once. Sequencing was carried out using peripheral blood. Every receptor here comes from a human donor in a cohort sampled during active COVID-19.

This rearrangement joins TRBV5-6 to TRBJ2-7, with 7 bases matching TRBD1. Per the germline V gene, CDR1 is SGHDT and CDR2 is YYEEEE. The V gene end was trimmed by 4 bases and the J gene end by 2 bases; junction bases not matched to a gene: 3. The length of the CDR3 is 13 residues. In DNA, the CDR3 is TGTGCCAGCAGCCCGACAGGGCCCTACGAGCAGTACTTC. It is translated as CASSPTGPYEQYF. The full variable domain, its missing parts supplied by reference TRBV5-6 and TRBJ2-7, is DAGVTQSPTHLIKTRGQQVTLRCSPKSGHDTVSWYQQALGQGPQFIFQYYEEEERQRGNFPDRFSGHQFPNYSSELNVNALLLGDSALYLCASSPTGPYEQYFGPGTRLTVT.

The chain employs TRBV27 and TRBJ2-1, with D perhaps TRBD1 (5 bases). Trimming took 6 bases from V and 7 from J, leaving 13 bases between them. The germline CDR1 and CDR2 sequences are MNHEY and SMNVEV (reference sequence). The CDR3 totals 13 residues. The CDR3 sequence: CASSLGVWNEQFF. The CDR3 region has the DNA TGTGCCAGCAGCCTAGGGGTTTGGAATGAGCAGTTCTTC.

The chain carries TRBV29-1 and TRBJ2-7, with D uncertain. Trimming took 4 bases from V and 0 from J, leaving 10 bases between them. Germline V gives CDR1 SQVTM, CDR2 ANQGSEA. The CDR3 loop spans 13 amino acids. CDR3 DNA: TGCAGCGTTGGCAGGATCAGCTCCTACGAGCAGTACTTC. This codes for CSVGRISSYEQYF.

V gene TRBV5-1 combines with J gene TRBJ1-1, with unresolved D. There are 11 residues in the CDR3. Per the germline V gene, CDR1 is SGHRS and CDR2 is YFSETQ. Trimming shortened V by 4 bases and J by 10 bases, and 11 bases separated the two germline ends. CDR3 sequence: CASSPGSGAFF. The CDR3 bases are TGCGCCAGCAGCCCGGGATCGGGAGCTTTCTTT.

The J gene is TRBJ2-1, the V gene TRBV5-4, with 12 bases that match TRBD2. V was pared by 4 bases and J by 0 bases, with 2 bases of the junction left unmatched. Germline V CDR1 and CDR2: SGHNT, YYREEE (reference sequence). This CDR3 is 16 amino acids long. The CDR3: CASSPSGGASYNEQFF. The DNA for the CDR3 is TGTGCCAGCAGCCCTAGCGGGGGGGCCTCCTACAATGAGCAGTTCTTC. The complete variable domain, with remaining parts taken from reference TRBV5-4 and TRBJ2-1, reads ETGVTQSPTHLIKTRGQQVTLRCSSQSGHNTVSWYQQALGQGPQFIFQYYREEENGRGNFPPRFSGLQFPNYSSELNVNALELDDSALYLCASSPSGGASYNEQFFGPGTRLTVL.

The chain combines TRBV6-5 with TRBJ1-4; D is perhaps TRBD1 (5 bases). The length of the CDR3 is 13 residues. V was shortened by 7 bases and J by 7 bases, with 13 bases between the two germline ends. The germline gives CDR1 MNHEY, CDR2 SVGAGI. In DNA, the CDR3 is TGTGCCAGCATGCAGGGCCTAGGTGAAAAACTGTTTTTT. Amino acid sequence: CASMQGLGEKLFF.

The chain has TRBV7-7 and TRBJ2-5, with D perhaps matching TRBD1 (6 bases). Trimming shortened V by 1 base and J by 5 bases, and 17 bases separated the two germline ends. The CDR3 spans 16 residues. Looked up from germline, CDR1 is SSHAT and CDR2 is FNYEAQ (reference sequence). CDR3 in DNA: TGTGCCAGCAGCTTAGGGTGGGGTGGGGGCCTCGAGACCCAGTACTTC. Amino acids: CASSLGWGGGLETQYF.

The chain uses TRBV30 and TRBJ2-1; 7 nucleotides align to TRBD2. CDR1 and CDR2 from the germline V gene are GTSNPN and SVGIG (reference sequence). CDR3 length equals 11 residues. V lost 8 bases to trimming and J lost 10 bases; unmatched junction nucleotides: 8. For the CDR3, the DNA is TGTGCCGGGGGGGAGGTGGGGGAGCAGTTCTTC. This gives the protein CAGGEVGEQFF.

This clone was recorded a few times. J is TRBJ1-2 and V is TRBV11-2; D call uncertain. The CDR3 has 15 residues. The germline V and J ends were trimmed by 0 bases and 3 bases, with 11 bases remaining between them. Germline V gene data show CDR1 as SGHAT and CDR2 as FQNNGV. In DNA, the CDR3 is TGTGCCAGCAGCTTAGAAGGCAACAGACACTATGGCTACACCTTC. This translates into CASSLEGNRHYGYTF.

This chain joins TRBV6-5 and TRBJ1-6; 10 bases fit TRBD1. V gave up 6 bases and J gave up 7 bases; unmatched junction bases: 3. Germline assignment: CDR1 MNHEY and CDR2 SVGAGI. This CDR3 is 14 amino acids long. CDR3 sequence: CASRGQGLNSPLHF. The CDR3 DNA follows: TGTGCCAGCAGGGGACAGGGGCTGAATTCACCCCTCCACTTT.

V usage is TRBV5-6 and J usage is TRBJ2-7; 8 positions match TRBD1. CDR3 size: 16 residues. The V gene's germline CDR1 is SGHDT and CDR2 YYEEEE. With 1 base clipped from V and 2 bases from J, the junction kept 8 bases outside the gene matches. This chain's CDR3 is CASSLLSDREPYEQYF. Here the CDR3 DNA reads TGTGCCAGCAGCTTGCTATCGGACAGGGAGCCCTACGAGCAGTACTTC.

This chain connects TRBV14 to TRBJ2-1; 11 nucleotides line up with TRBD2. In germline, CDR1 is SGHDN, CDR2 FVKESK. The CDR3 consists of 18 residues. Trimming at V came to 4 bases and at J to 4 bases, leaving 12 bases not matched to a gene. The CDR3 DNA is TGTGCCAGCAGCCCATCTAGCGGGGGGCCCTCGATATACAATGAGCAGTTCTTC. It encodes CASSPSSGGPSIYNEQFF.

The chain recombines TRBV11-2 with TRBJ2-5; possible D gene TRBD2, 6 bases. V was trimmed by 5 bases and J by 5 bases, leaving 18 bases between them. In germline, CDR1 is SGHAT, CDR2 FQNNGV. This CDR3 has 15 residues. The CDR3 nucleotides are TGTGCCAGCAGCCCCCGGCCCGGGGGACGGGAGACCCAGTACTTC. Translated: CASSPRPGGRETQYF.

The V gene is TRBV11-2, the J gene TRBJ1-3; D is undetermined. Germline CDR1 SGHAT, CDR2 FQNNGV. V dropped 4 bases and J dropped 3 bases, with 13 bases sitting between them. The CDR3 has 15 residues. For the CDR3, the DNA is TGTGCCAGCAGCTCCCCTCGTTACTTTGGAAACACCATATATTTT. As protein: CASSSPRYFGNTIYF.

The chain is built from TRBV6-2 or TRBV6-3 and TRBJ2-1; 14 nucleotides match TRBD2. The V segment lost 2 bases and the J segment 2 bases; nucleotides outside the gene matches: 8. The CDR3 spans 19 residues. Germline-derived CDR1 and CDR2 are MNHEY and SVGEGT. The CDR3 spells CASSYPWTSGGSAYNEQFF. Here the CDR3 DNA reads TGTGCCAGCAGTTACCCCTGGACTAGCGGGGGGTCTGCCTACAATGAGCAGTTCTTC.

This sequence joins TRBV29-1 and TRBJ1-2, with a possible D match to TRBD1 (6 bases). Germline-derived CDR1 and CDR2 are SQVTM and ANQGSEA. V dropped 5 bases and J dropped 0 bases, with 16 bases sitting between them. This CDR3 spans 15 amino acids. CDR3 region: CSVSLRGQTNYGYTF. For the CDR3, the DNA is TGCAGCGTTTCCCTCCGCGGACAGACTAACTATGGCTACACCTTC.

This clone occurred a few times. J is TRBJ1-4 and V is TRBV7-9; D remains ambiguous. The germline V and J ends were trimmed by 1 base and 4 bases, with 7 bases remaining between them. CDR3 size: 14 residues. Germline V gene lookup returns CDR1 SEHNR and CDR2 FQNEAQ (reference sequence). The CDR3 sequence is CASSLVQLNEKLFF. CDR3 coding DNA: TGTGCCAGCAGCTTAGTACAGCTTAATGAAAAACTGTTTTTT.

This clone appeared a single time. This chain links TRBV4-1 with TRBJ1-4; TRBD1 is a possible D gene (6 bases). This CDR3 contains 15 residues. V lost 4 bases, J lost 8 bases, and 17 bases lay in between. Germline V gene sequence: CDR1 MGHRA, CDR2 YSYEKL. In nucleotides, the CDR3 is TGCGCCAGCAGCCCCAAGGACAAGGGGGAGGAAAAACTGTTTTTT. This encodes CASSPKDKGEEKLFF.

The chain recombines TRBV6-5 with TRBJ2-7; 8 bases are shared with TRBD1. V lost 0 bases, J lost 2 bases, and 3 bases stayed unmatched. The CDR3 contains 15 residues. Germline CDR1 and CDR2: MNHEY and SVGAGI. CDR3 residues: CASSYSRGQAYEQYF. The CDR3 DNA is TGTGCCAGCAGTTACTCGAGGGGACAGGCCTACGAGCAGTACTTC.

The rearrangement uses TRBV18 and TRBJ1-4, with TRBD1 matching over 7 bases. The CDR3 is 14 amino acids. Germline trimming cut 5 bases from V and 5 bases from J; bases unmatched to any gene: 5. The germline gives CDR1 KGHSH, CDR2 LQKENI. The DNA of the CDR3 is TGTGCCAGCTCAGCAGGGGGTGAAAATGAAAAACTGTTTTTT. Its translation is CASSAGGENEKLFF.

This rearrangement joins TRBV5-6 to TRBJ1-2, with a possible D match to TRBD1 (5 bases). Germline CDR1 SGHDT, CDR2 YYEEEE. The V end lost 4 bases, the J end lost 0 bases, and 13 bases lay between the germline ends. The CDR3 runs to 15 residues. The CDR3 nucleotides read TGTGCCAGCAGCCTGGGGGTTCGGGCTAACTATGGCTACACCTTC. Translating it yields CASSLGVRANYGYTF. Together with reference TRBV5-6 and TRBJ1-2, the CDR3 gives the full variable domain: DAGVTQSPTHLIKTRGQQVTLRCSPKSGHDTVSWYQQALGQGPQFIFQYYEEEERQRGNFPDRFSGHQFPNYSSELNVNALLLGDSALYLCASSLGVRANYGYTFGSGTRLTVV.

The V call is TRBV4-2, the J call TRBJ2-2; D gene uncertain. The V gene lost 0 bases and the J gene lost 2 bases, with 4 bases spanning the gap. The CDR3 extends over 14 amino acids. The germline gives CDR1 LGHNA, CDR2 YNFKEQ. Here the CDR3 reads CASSQDYNTGELFF. In DNA form, the CDR3 reads TGTGCCAGCAGCCAAGACTATAACACCGGGGAGCTGTTTTTT.

This chain uses TRBV2 with TRBJ2-3; 7 positions match TRBD2. Germline CDR1 and CDR2: SNHLY and FYNNEI. V lost 8 bases to trimming and J lost 1 base; unmatched junction nucleotides: 9. This CDR3 contains 15 residues. The CDR3 protein is CASVVAGVGTDTQYF. In DNA form, the CDR3 reads TGTGCCAGCGTTGTAGCGGGCGTCGGCACAGATACGCAGTATTTT.

The chain combines TRBV5-1 with TRBJ2-4, with 10 nucleotides matching TRBD2. This CDR3 has 14 residues. The trim removed 0 bases at V and 8 bases at J, leaving 2 bases unmatched. Germline V gene lookup returns CDR1 SGHRS and CDR2 YFSETQ. CDR3 sequence reads: CASSLELAGDIQYF. CDR3 in DNA: TGCGCCAGCAGCTTGGAGCTAGCGGGGGACATTCAGTACTTC. Full variable domain (outside the CDR3, taken from reference TRBV5-1 and TRBJ2-4): KAGVTQTPRYLIKTRGQQVTLSCSPISGHRSVSWYQQTPGQGLQFLFEYFSETQRNKGNFPGRFSGRQFSNSRSEMNVSTLELGDSALYLCASSLELAGDIQYFGAGTRLSVL.

The rearrangement joins TRBV9 to TRBJ1-2; the D gene is possibly TRBD1 (6 bases). Germline values: CDR1 SGDLS, CDR2 YYNGEE. This CDR3 is built from 13 residues. The germline V and J ends were trimmed by 3 bases and 4 bases, with 10 bases remaining between them. For the CDR3, the DNA is TGTGCCAGCAGCGCTTCAGGGGCCTATGGCTACACCTTC. It encodes CASSASGAYGYTF.

The chain has TRBV14 and TRBJ1-2; D possibly corresponds to TRBD1 (6 bases). The germline gives CDR1 SGHDN, CDR2 FVKESK. V lost 4 bases, J lost 6 bases, and 18 bases lay in between. This CDR3 is built from 15 residues. The CDR3 DNA reads as TGTGCCAGCAGCCCCACCTCAGGGGCCTATCATGGCTACACCTTC. Translating it yields CASSPTSGAYHGYTF. Full variable domain (remainder filled in from reference TRBV14 and TRBJ1-2): EAGVTQFPSHSVIEKGQTVTLRCDPISGHDNLYWYRRVMGKEIKFLLHFVKESKQDESGMPNNRFLAERTGGTYSTLKVQPAELEDSGVYFCASSPTSGAYHGYTFGSGTRLTVV.

This clone has more than one count but fewer than ten. The chain employs TRBV9 and TRBJ2-7, with 9 bases matching TRBD1. Germline loops: CDR1 SGDLS, CDR2 YYNGEE. V lost 0 bases to trimming and J lost 5 bases; unmatched junction nucleotides: 6. CDR3 length equals 15 residues. CDR3 nucleotide sequence: TGTGCCAGCAGCGTAGTACGGACAGGGGCCCACGAGCAGTACTTC. Translation: CASSVVRTGAHEQYF.

The chain employs TRBV3-1 (or the pseudogene TRBV3-2) and TRBJ1-3; D perhaps matches TRBD1 (5 bases). The germline V gene has CDR1 LGHDT and CDR2 YNNKEL (reference sequence). The CDR3 has 14 amino acids. Deletions cut 2 bases from V and 2 bases from J, with 7 bases between. DNA of the CDR3: TGTGCCAGCAGCCAATTAGGGGCTGGAAACACCATATATTTT. It yields the protein CASSQLGAGNTIYF.